What follows describes a single TCR beta chain. The data were produced by immunoSEQ multiplex PCR, yet TCRdb's version contains in-frame clones alone and is incomplete. The table lists approximately 240,000 clones, 80% to 85% of them singletons. Per germline, CDR1 KGHSH and CDR2 LQKENI. Trimming removed 2 bases at V and 15 bases at J, with 14 bases between. CDR3 length: 12 residues. The record originates from a study of blood T cell repertoires in COVID-19. The chain is built from TRBV18 and TRBJ2-1; tentatively, D is TRBD2 (6 bases). The source of this sequence is an elderly woman with active or convalescent COVID-19. Sequencing was done on a sample of peripheral blood. The CDR3 bases are TGTGCCAGCTCACCAGGGGGGACGAGTGGGTTCTTC. It is translated as CASSPGGTSGFF.